The text below deals with one T cell receptor (beta chain). The data derive from a study of T cells after yellow fever vaccination. TCRdb independently ran MiXCR on the 5' RACE reads; one entry per CDR3 protein. The table shows some 300,000 distinct CDR3 sequences, with approximately 8% occurring only once. This TCR came from a man aged 18 to 35 who received the YFV17D yellow fever vaccine. The specimen was CD4+ T cells sorted from PBMCs, collected 5 days after the yellow fever booster vaccination.

The CDR3 nucleotides are TGCAGCGTTGATGGCAGGGGTGACACTGAAGCTTTCTTT. The encoded protein is CSVDGRGDTEAFF. The chain links TRBV29-1 to TRBJ1-1; the D gene is possibly TRBD1 (6 bases). This CDR3 is 13 amino acids long. CDR1 and CDR2 from the germline V gene are SQVTM and ANQGSEA. The germline V and J ends were trimmed by 3 bases and 3 bases, with 11 bases remaining between them.